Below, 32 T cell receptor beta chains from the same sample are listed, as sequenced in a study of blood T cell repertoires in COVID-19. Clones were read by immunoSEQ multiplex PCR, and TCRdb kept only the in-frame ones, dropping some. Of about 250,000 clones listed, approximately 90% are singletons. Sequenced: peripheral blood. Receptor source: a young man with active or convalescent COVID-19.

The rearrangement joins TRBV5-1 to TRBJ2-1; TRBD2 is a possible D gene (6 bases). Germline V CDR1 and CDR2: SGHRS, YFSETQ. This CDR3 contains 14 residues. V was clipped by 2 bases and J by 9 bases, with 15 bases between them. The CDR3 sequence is CASSFAGPMAEQFF. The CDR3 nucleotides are TGCGCCAGCAGCTTCGCGGGGCCGATGGCTGAGCAGTTCTTC. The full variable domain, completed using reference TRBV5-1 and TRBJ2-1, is KAGVTQTPRYLIKTRGQQVTLSCSPISGHRSVSWYQQTPGQGLQFLFEYFSETQRNKGNFPGRFSGRQFSNSRSEMNVSTLELGDSALYLCASSFAGPMAEQFFGPGTRLTVL.

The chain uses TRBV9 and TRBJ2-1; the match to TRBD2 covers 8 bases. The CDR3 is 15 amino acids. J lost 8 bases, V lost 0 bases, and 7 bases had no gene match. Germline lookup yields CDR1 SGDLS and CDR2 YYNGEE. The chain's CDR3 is CASSVAGGWTDEQFF. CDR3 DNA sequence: TGTGCCAGCAGCGTAGCGGGAGGGTGGACAGATGAGCAGTTCTTC. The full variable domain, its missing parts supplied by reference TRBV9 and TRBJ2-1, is DSGVTQTPKHLITATGQRVTLRCSPRSGDLSVYWYQQSLDQGLQFLIQYYNGEERAKGNILERFSAQQFPDLHSELNLSSLELGDSALYFCASSVAGGWTDEQFFGPGTRLTVL.

The CDR3 protein is CASSPDRGRESLHF. The CDR3 region has the DNA TGTGCCAGCAGCCCGGACAGGGGGCGCGAGTCCCTCCACTTT. The chain links TRBV7-2 to TRBJ1-6; 11 bases match TRBD1. CDR3 size: 14 residues. The germline gives CDR1 SGHTA, CDR2 FQGNSA. The junction had 8 bases not matched to a gene; V was cut back by 5 bases and J by 14 bases. Using reference TRBV7-2 and TRBJ1-6 for the parts outside the CDR3, the full variable domain is GAGVSQSPSNKVTEKGKDVELRCDPISGHTALYWYRQSLGQGLEFLIYFQGNSAPDKSGLPSDRFSAERTGGSVSTLTIQRTQQEDSAVYLCASSPDRGRESLHFGNGTRLTVT.

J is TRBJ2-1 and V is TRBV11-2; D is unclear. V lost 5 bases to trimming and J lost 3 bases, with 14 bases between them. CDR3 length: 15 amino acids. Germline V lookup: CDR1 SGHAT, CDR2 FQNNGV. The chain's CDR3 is CASSQQATNYNEQFF. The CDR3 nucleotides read TGTGCCAGCAGCCAACAAGCGACCAACTACAATGAGCAGTTCTTC.

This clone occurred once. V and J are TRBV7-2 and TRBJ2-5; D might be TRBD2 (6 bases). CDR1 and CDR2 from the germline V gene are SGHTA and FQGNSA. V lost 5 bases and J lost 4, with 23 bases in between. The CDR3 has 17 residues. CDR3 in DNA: TGTGCCAGCAGCCCTTTCCCCGGACTCCTTAGCGGAGAGACCCAGTACTTC. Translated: CASSPFPGLLSGETQYF.

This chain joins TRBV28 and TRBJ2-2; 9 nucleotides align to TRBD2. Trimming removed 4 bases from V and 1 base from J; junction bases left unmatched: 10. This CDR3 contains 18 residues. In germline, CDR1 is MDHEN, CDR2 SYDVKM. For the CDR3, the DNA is TGTGCCAGCAGTTCTGTGCCCCGACTAGCGGAGAACACCGGGGAGCTGTTTTTT. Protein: CASSSVPRLAENTGELFF.

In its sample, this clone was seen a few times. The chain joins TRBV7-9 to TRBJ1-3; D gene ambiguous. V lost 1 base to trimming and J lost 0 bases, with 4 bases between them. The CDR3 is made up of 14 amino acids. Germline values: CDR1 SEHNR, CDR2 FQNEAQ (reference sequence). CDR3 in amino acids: CASSLDYSGNTIYF. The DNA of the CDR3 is TGTGCCAGCAGCTTAGACTACTCTGGAAACACCATATATTTT.

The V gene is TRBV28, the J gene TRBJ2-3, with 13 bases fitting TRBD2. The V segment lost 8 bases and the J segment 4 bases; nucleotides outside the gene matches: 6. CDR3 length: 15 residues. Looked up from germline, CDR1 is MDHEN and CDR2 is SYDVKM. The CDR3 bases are TGTGCCAGCGGAGCACTAGCGGGAGGGCCAGATACGCAGTATTTT. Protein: CASGALAGGPDTQYF.

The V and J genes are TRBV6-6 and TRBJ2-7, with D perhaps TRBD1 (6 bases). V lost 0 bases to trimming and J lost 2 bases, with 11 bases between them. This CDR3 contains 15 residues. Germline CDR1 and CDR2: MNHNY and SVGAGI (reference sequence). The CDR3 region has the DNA TGTGCCAGCAGTTACTCGCAGGACAGCACCTACGAGCAGTACTTC. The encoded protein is CASSYSQDSTYEQYF.

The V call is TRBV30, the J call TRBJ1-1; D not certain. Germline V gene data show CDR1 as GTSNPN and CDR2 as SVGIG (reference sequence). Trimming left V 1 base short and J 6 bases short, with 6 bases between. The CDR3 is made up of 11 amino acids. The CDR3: CAWSAQAEAFF. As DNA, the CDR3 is TGTGCCTGGAGTGCACAAGCTGAAGCTTTCTTT. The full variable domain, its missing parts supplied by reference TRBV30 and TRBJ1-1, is SQTIHQWPATLVQPVGSPLSLECTVEGTSNPNLYWYRQAAGRGLQLLFYSVGIGQISSEVPQNLSASRPQDRQFILSSKKLLLSDSGFYLCAWSAQAEAFFGQGTRLTVV.

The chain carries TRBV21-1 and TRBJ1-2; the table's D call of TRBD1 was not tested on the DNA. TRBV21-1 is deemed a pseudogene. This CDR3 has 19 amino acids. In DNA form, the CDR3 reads TGTGCCAGCAGCAAAAGGTGCCAAGACCGGGACAGGGTACCCTATGGCTACACCTTC. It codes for CASSKRCQDRDRVPYGYTF.

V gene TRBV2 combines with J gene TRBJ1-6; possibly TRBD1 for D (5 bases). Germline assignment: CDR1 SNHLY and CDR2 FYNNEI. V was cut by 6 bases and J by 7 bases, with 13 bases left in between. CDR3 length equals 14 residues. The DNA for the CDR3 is TGTGCCAGCAGCTACAGGTGGCAAAATTCACCCCTCCACTTT. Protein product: CASSYRWQNSPLHF.

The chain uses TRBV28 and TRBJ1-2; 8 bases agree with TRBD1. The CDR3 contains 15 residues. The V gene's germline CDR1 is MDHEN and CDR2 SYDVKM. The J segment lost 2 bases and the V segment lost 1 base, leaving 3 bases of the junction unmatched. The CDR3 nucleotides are TGTGCCAGCAGTTTATCTCAGGGGGCCAACTATGGCTACACCTTC. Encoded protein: CASSLSQGANYGYTF.

The chain's CDR3 is CASSQDFGQGGGGYTF. CDR3 nucleotides: TGTGCCAGCAGCCAAGATTTCGGGCAGGGGGGTGGTGGCTACACCTTC. The chain carries TRBV4-2 and TRBJ1-2, with 7 positions matching TRBD1. V lost 0 bases and J lost 7; bases outside the gene matches: 11. Germline values: CDR1 LGHNA, CDR2 YNFKEQ. The CDR3 contains 16 residues.

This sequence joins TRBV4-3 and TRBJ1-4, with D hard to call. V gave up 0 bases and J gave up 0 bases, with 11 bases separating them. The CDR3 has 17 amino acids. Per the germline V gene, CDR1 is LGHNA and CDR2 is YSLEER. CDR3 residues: CASSQDRGYATNEKLFF. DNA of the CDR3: TGCGCCAGCAGCCAAGATCGAGGGTACGCAACTAATGAAAAACTGTTTTTT.

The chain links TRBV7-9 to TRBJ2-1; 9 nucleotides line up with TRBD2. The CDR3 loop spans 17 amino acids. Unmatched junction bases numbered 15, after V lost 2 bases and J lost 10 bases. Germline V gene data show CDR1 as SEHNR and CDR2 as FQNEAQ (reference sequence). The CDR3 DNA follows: TGTGCCAGCAGCTTAACCCTCTCGAGCCTAGCGGGGACCGAGCAGTTCTTC. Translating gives CASSLTLSSLAGTEQFF.

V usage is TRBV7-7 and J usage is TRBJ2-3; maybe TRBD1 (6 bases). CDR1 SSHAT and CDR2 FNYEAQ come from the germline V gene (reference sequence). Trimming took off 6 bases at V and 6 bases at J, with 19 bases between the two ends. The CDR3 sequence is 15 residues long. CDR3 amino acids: CASSPGVGSRDTQYF. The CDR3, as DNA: TGTGCCAGCAGTCCAGGGGTTGGTAGTCGGGATACGCAGTATTTT.

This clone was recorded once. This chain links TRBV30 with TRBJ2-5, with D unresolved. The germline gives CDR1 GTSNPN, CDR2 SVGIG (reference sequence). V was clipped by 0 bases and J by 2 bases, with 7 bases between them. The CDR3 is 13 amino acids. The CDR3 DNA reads TGTGCCTGGAGTGTTGGCCAACAAGAGACCCAGTACTTC. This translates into CAWSVGQQETQYF.

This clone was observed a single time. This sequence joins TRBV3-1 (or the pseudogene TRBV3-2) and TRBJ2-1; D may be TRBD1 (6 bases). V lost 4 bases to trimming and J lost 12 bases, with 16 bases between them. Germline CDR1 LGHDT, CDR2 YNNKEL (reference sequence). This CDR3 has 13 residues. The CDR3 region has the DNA TGTGCCAGCAGCCTAGATGCGGCAGGGGTGCAGTTCTTC. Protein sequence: CASSLDAAGVQFF.

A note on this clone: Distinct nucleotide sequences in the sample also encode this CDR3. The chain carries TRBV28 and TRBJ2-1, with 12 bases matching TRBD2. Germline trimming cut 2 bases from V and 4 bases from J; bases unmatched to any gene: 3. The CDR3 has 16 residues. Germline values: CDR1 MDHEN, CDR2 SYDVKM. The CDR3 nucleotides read TGTGCCAGCAGTTTACCGGGACTAGCGGGTTACAATGAGCAGTTCTTC. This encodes CASSLPGLAGYNEQFF.

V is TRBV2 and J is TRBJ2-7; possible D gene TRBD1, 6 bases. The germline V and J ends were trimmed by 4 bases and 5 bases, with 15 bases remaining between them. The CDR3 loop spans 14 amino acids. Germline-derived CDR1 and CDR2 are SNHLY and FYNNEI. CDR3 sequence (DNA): TGTGCCAGCAGTGCGGCAGGGGCCGTGAACGAGCAGTACTTC. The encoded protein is CASSAAGAVNEQYF. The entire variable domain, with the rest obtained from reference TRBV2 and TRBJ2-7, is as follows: EPEVTQTPSHQVTQMGQEVILRCVPISNHLYFYWYRQILGQKVEFLVSFYNNEISEKSEIFDDQFSVERPDGSNFTLKIRSTKLEDSAMYFCASSAAGAVNEQYFGPGTRLTVT.

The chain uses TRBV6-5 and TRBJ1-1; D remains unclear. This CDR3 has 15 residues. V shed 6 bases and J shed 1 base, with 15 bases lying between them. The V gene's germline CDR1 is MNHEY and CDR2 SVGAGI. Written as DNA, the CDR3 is TGTGCCAGCAGGGGTGCGGCGTTTAAGAACACTGAAGCTTTCTTT. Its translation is CASRGAAFKNTEAFF.

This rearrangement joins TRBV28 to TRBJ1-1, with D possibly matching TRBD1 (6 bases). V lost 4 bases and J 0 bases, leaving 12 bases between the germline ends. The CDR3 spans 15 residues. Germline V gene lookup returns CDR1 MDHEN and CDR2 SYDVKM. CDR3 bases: TGTGCCAGCAGTTCGCCGACAGGTATGAACACTGAAGCTTTCTTT. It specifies CASSSPTGMNTEAFF. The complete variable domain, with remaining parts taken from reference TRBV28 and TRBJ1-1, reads DVKVTQSSRYLVKRTGEKVFLECVQDMDHENMFWYRQDPGLGLRLIYFSYDVKMKEKGDIPEGYSVSREKKERFSLILESASTNQTSMYLCASSSPTGMNTEAFFGQGTRLTVV.

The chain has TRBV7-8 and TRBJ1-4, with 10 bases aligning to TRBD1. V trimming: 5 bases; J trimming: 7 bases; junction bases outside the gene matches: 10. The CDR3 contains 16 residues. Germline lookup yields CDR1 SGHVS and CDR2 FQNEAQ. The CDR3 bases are TGTGCCAGCAGCGATGACAGGGGGCTCCTCGGTGAAAAACTGTTTTTT. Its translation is CASSDDRGLLGEKLFF.

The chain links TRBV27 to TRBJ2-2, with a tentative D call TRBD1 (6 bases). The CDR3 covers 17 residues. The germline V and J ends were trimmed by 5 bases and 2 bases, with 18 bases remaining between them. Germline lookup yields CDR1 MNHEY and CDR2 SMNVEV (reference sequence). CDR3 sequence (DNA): TGTGCCAGCAGTCCGAGGCCCCTGGGACAAAACACCGGGGAGCTGTTTTTT. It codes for CASSPRPLGQNTGELFF.

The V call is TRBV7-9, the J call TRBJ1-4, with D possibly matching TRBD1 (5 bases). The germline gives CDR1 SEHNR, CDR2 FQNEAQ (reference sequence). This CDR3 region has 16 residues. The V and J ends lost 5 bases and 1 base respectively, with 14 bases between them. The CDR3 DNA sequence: TGTGCCAGCAGCAGGCGGGGCCTCGGAACTAATGAAAAACTGTTTTTT. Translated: CASSRRGLGTNEKLFF.

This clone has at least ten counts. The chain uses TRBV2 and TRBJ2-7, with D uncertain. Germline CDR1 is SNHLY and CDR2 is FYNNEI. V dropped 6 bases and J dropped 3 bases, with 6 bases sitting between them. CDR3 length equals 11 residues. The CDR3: CASSENYEQYF. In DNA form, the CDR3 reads TGTGCCAGCAGCGAGAACTACGAGCAGTACTTC.

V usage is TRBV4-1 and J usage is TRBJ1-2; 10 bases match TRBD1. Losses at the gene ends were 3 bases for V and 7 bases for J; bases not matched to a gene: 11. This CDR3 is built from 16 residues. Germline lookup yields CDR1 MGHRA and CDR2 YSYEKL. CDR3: CASSHPGTGASRGYTF. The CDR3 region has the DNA TGCGCCAGCAGCCATCCCGGGACAGGGGCCTCTCGTGGCTACACCTTC.

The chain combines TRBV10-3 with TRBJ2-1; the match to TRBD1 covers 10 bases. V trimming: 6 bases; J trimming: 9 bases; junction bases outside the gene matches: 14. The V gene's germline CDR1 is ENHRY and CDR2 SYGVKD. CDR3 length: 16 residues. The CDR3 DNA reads TGTGCCATCAGGGCAACCGGGACAGGGGTTCGAAGTGAGCAGTTCTTC. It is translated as CAIRATGTGVRSEQFF.

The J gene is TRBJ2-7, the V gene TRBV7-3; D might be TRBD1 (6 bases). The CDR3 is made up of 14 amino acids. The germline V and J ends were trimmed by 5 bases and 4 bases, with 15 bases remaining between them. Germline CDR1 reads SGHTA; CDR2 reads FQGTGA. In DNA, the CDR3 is TGTGCCAGCAGCCAAGGGGGACCAACTTACGAGCAGTACTTC. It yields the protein CASSQGGPTYEQYF. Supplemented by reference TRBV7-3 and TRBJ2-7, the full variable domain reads GAGVSQTPSNKVTEKGKYVELRCDPISGHTALYWYRQSLGQGPEFLIYFQGTGAADDSGLPNDRFFAVRPEGSVSTLKIQRTERGDSAVYLCASSQGGPTYEQYFGPGTRLTVT.

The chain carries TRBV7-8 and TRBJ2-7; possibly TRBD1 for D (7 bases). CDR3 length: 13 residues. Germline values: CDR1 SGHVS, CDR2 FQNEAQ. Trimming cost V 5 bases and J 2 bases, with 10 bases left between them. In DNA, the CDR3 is TGTGCCAGCAGCCGCGGGACAGCCTACGAGCAGTACTTC. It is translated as CASSRGTAYEQYF.

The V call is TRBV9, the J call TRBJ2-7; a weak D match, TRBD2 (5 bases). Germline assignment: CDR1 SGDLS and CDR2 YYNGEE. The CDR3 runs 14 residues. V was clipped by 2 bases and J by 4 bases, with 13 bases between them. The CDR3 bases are TGTGCCAGCAGCGTTGGACTGGAGGATTACGAGCAGTACTTC. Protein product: CASSVGLEDYEQYF.